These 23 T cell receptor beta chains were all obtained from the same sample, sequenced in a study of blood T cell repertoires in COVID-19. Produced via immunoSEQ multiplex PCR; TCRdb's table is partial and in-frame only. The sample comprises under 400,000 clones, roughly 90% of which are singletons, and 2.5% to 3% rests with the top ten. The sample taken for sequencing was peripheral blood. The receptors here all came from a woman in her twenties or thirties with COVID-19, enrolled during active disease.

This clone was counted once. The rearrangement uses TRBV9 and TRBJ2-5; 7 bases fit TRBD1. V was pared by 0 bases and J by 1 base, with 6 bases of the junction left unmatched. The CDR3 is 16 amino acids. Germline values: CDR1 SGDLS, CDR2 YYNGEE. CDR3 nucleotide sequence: TGTGCCAGCAGCGTAGTAGGGGGCTCTATCCAAGAGACCCAGTACTTC. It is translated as CASSVVGGSIQETQYF.

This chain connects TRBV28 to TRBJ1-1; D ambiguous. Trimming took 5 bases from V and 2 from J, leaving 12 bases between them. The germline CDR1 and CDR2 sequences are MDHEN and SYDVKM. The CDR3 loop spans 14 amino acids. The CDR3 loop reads CASSTPPVNTEAFF. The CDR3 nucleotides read TGTGCCAGCAGTACGCCGCCAGTTAACACTGAAGCTTTCTTT.

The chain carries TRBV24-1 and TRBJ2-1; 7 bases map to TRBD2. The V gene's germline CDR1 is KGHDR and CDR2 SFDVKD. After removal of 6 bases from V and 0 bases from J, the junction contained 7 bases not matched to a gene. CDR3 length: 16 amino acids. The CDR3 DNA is TGTGCCACCAGTCCTAGCGGCGGCCCCTCCTACAATGAGCAGTTCTTC. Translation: CATSPSGGPSYNEQFF.

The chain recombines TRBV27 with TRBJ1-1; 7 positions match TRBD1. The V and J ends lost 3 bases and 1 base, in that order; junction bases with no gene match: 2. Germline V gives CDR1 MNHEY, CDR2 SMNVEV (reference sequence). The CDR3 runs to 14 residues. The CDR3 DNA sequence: TGTGCCAGCAGTTTTACAGGGGCGAACACTGAAGCTTTCTTT. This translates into CASSFTGANTEAFF.

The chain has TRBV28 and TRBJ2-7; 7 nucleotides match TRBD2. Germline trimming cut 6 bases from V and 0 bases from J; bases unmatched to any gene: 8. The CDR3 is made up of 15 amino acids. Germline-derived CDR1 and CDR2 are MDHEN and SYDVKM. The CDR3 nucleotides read TGTGCCAGCAGATCTCTAGCGGAGATCTCCTACGAGCAGTACTTC. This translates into CASRSLAEISYEQYF.

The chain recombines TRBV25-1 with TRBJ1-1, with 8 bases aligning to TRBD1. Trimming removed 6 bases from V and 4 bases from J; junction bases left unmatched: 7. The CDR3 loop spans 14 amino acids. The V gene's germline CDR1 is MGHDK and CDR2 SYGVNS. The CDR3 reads CASRTRTGGTEAFF. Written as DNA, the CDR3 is TGTGCCAGCAGGACCCGAACAGGGGGCACTGAAGCTTTCTTT.

CDR3 coding DNA: TGTGCCAGCAGTCAGACCCAGGGGGCGAGTAATTCACCCCTCCACTTT. It is translated as CASSQTQGASNSPLHF. V is TRBV27 and J is TRBJ1-6; 8 bases are shared with TRBD1. Germline values: CDR1 MNHEY, CDR2 SMNVEV (reference sequence). The trim removed 5 bases at V and 6 bases at J, leaving 9 bases unmatched. The CDR3 totals 16 residues.

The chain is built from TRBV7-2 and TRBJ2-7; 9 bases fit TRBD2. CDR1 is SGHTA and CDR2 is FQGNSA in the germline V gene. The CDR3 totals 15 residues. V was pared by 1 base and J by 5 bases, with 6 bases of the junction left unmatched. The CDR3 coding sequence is TGTGCCAGCAGCTTAGTTGGTAGCGGGAGCGACGAGCAGTACTTC. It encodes CASSLVGSGSDEQYF.

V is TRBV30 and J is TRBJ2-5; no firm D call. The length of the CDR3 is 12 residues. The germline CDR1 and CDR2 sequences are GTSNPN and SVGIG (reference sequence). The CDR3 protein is CASRFGLETQYF. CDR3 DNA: TGTGCATCGCGTTTCGGGTTGGAGACCCAGTACTTC.

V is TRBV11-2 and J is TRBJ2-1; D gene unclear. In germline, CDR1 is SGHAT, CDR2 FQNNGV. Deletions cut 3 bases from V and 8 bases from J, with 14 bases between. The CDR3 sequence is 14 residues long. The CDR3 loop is CASSLIRSPHEQFF. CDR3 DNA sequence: TGTGCCAGCAGCTTGATCCGGTCCCCTCATGAGCAGTTCTTC.

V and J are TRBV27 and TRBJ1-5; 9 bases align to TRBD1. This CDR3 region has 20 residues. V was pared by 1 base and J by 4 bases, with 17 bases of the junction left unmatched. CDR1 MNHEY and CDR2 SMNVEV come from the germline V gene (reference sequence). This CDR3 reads CASSLFPIRPGQGINQPQHF. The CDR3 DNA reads TGTGCCAGCAGTTTATTTCCCATTCGCCCCGGACAGGGGATAAATCAGCCCCAGCATTTT.

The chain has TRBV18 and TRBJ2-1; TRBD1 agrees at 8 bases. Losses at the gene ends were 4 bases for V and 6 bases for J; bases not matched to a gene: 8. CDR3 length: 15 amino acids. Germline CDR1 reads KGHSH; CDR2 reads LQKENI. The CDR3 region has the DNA TGTGCCAGCTCACTAGGACAGGGTCCGATCAATGAGCAGTTCTTC. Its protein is CASSLGQGPINEQFF.

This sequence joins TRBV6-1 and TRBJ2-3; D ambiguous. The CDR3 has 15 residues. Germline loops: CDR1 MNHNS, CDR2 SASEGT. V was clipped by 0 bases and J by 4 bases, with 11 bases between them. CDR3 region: CASSEALALADTQYF. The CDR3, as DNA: TGTGCCAGCAGTGAAGCGCTTGCCTTAGCAGATACGCAGTATTTT.

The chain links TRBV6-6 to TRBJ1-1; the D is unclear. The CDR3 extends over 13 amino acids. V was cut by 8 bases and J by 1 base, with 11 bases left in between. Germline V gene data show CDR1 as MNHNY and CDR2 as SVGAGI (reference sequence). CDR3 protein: CASQRTGNTEAFF. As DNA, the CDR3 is TGTGCCAGCCAACGGACTGGGAACACTGAAGCTTTCTTT.

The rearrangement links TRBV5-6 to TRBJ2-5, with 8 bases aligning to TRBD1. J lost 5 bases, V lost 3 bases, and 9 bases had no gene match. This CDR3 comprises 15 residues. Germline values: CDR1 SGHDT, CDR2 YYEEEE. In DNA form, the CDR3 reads TGTGCCAGCAGCTCCAAGACAGGGGTGGGGGAGACCCAGTACTTC. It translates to CASSSKTGVGETQYF.

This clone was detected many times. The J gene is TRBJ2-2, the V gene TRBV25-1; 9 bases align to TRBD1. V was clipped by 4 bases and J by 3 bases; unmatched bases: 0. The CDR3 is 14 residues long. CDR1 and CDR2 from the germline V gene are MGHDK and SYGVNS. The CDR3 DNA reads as TGTGCCAGCAGTGGGACAGGGGACACCGGGGAGCTGTTTTTT. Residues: CASSGTGDTGELFF.

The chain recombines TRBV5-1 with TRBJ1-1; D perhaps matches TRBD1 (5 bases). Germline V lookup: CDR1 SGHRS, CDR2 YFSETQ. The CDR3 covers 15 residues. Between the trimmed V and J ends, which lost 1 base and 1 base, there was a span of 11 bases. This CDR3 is CASSLNGGGNTEAFF. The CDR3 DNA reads TGCGCCAGCAGCTTGAATGGGGGAGGGAACACTGAAGCTTTCTTT.

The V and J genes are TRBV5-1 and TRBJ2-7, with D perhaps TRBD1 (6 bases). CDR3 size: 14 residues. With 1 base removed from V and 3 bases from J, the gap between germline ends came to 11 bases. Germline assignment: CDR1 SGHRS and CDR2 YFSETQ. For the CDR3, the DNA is TGCGCCAGCAGCTTGCAGGGGATCGACTACGAGCAGTACTTC. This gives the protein CASSLQGIDYEQYF. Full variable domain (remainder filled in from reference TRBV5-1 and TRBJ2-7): KAGVTQTPRYLIKTRGQQVTLSCSPISGHRSVSWYQQTPGQGLQFLFEYFSETQRNKGNFPGRFSGRQFSNSRSEMNVSTLELGDSALYLCASSLQGIDYEQYFGPGTRLTVT.

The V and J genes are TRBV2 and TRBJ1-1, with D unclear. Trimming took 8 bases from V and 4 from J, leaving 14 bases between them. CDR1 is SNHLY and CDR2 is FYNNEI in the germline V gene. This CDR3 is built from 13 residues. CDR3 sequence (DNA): TGTGCCAGCGGGAGGGAGGGAGTCACTGAAGCTTTCTTT. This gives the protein CASGREGVTEAFF.

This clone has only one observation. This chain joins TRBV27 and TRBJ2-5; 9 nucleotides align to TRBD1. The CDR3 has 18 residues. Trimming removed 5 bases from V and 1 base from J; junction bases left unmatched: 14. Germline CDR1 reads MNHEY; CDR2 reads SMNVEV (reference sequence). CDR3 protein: CASSPLSWDRAAQETQYF. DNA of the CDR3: TGTGCCAGCAGTCCCCTGTCCTGGGACAGGGCGGCCCAAGAGACCCAGTACTTC.

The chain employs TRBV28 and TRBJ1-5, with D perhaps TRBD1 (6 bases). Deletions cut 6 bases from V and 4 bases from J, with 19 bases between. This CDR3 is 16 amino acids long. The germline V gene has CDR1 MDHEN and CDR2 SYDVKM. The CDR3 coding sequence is TGTGCCAGCAGCCCGAGACAGAAGAGGGGGAATCAGCCCCAGCATTTT. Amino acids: CASSPRQKRGNQPQHF. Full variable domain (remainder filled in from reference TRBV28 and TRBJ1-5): DVKVTQSSRYLVKRTGEKVFLECVQDMDHENMFWYRQDPGLGLRLIYFSYDVKMKEKGDIPEGYSVSREKKERFSLILESASTNQTSMYLCASSPRQKRGNQPQHFGDGTRLSIL.

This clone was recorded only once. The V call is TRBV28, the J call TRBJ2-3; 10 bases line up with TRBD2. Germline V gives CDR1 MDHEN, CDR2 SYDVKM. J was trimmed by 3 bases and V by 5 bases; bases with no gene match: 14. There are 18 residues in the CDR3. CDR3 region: CASSTELLAGESTDTQYF. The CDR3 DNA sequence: TGTGCCAGCAGTACAGAACTCCTAGCGGGAGAATCAACAGATACGCAGTATTTT.

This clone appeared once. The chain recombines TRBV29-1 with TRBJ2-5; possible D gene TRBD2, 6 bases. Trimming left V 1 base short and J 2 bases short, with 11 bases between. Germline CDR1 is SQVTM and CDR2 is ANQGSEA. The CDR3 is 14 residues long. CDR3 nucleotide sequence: TGCAGCGTTGAAGTGGTAGCGGATCAAGAGACCCAGTACTTC. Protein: CSVEVVADQETQYF.